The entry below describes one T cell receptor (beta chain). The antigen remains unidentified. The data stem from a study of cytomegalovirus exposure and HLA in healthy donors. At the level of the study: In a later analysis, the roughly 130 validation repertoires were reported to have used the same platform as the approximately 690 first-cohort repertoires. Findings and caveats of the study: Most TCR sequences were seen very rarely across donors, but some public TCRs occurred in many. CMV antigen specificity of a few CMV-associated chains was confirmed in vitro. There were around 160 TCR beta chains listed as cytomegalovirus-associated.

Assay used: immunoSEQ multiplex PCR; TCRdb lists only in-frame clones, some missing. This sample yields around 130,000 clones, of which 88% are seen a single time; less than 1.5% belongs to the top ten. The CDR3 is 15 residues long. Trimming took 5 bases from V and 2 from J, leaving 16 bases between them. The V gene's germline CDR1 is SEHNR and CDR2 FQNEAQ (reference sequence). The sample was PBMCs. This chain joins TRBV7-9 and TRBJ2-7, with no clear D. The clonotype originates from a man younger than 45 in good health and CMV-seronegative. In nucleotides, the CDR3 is TGTGCCAGCAGCGCCGACAACCTCACCCCCTACGAGCAGTACTTC. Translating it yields CASSADNLTPYEQYF. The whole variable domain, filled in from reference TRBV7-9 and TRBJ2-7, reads DTGVSQNPRHKITKRGQNVTFRCDPISEHNRLYWYRQTLGQGPEFLTYFQNEAQLEKSRLLSDRFSAERPKGSFSTLEIQRTEQGDSAMYLCASSADNLTPYEQYFGPGTRLTVT.